This T cell receptor (beta chain) was found in a study of blood T cell repertoires in COVID-19. This clone turned up a few times. TCRdb's table, derived via immunoSEQ multiplex PCR, lists solely in-frame clones and lacks some. The sample contains 120,000 to 150,000 clones, approximately 78% of which appear only once. Looked up from germline, CDR1 is MGHRA and CDR2 is YSYEKL. V shed 1 base and J shed 9 bases, with 4 bases lying between them. This CDR3 comprises 12 residues. The sequenced sample was peripheral blood. The TCR was taken from a woman older than 75 with acute or convalescent COVID-19. V is TRBV4-1 and J is TRBJ1-6; D is unclear. The CDR3 loop reads CASSQVASPLHF. The DNA for the CDR3 is TGCGCCAGCAGCCAAGTAGCTTCACCCCTCCACTTT.